Listed below are T cell receptor beta chains from one sample, sequenced in a study of cytomegalovirus exposure and HLA in healthy donors. Generated by immunoSEQ multiplex PCR, the TCRdb table keeps only in-frame clones and is missing some. The sample includes about 170,000 clones, 75% to 90% of them seen just once. Sequencing input: PBMCs. Receptors originate from a woman aged 50 to 65 in good health and CMV-seropositive. Both conserved end residues are part of each CDR3. Fields, in order: D gene, V gene, J gene, clone size, CDR3 protein, CDR3 DNA. A D gene is named only where the DNA matches it firmly. Expanded clones get a size class; other rows say once, few or many, or leave the size out.

>TRBD2|TRBV11-2|TRBJ2-1|NA
CASSLGDLAAYEQFF
TGTGCCAGCAGCTTGGGGGACCTAGCGGCTTATGAGCAGTTCTTC
>NA|TRBV7-6|TRBJ2-5|NA
CASSLVARFSQETQYF
TGTGCCAGCAGCTTAGTAGCGCGGTTCTCCCAAGAGACCCAGTACTTC
>NA|TRBV11-3|TRBJ2-3|NA
CASSSVREAQYF
TGTGCCAGCAGCTCAGTAAGGGAGGCGCAGTATTTT
>TRBD2|TRBV7-8|TRBJ2-1|NA
CASNLRVTSEFNEQFF
TGTGCCAGCAACCTTAGGGTGACTAGCGAGTTCAATGAGCAGTTCTTC
>NA|TRBV28|TRBJ2-1|NA
CASSPDSSYNEQFF
TGTGCCAGCAGTCCGGACAGCTCCTACAATGAGCAGTTCTTC
>NA|TRBV11-2|TRBJ1-2|NA
CASSLSSIYGYTF
TGTGCCAGCAGCTTATCGAGTATCTATGGCTACACCTTC
>NA|TRBV29-1|TRBJ1-1|NA
CSVEVGGNTEAFF
TGCAGCGTTGAAGTGGGGGGGAACACTGAAGCTTTCTTT
>NA|TRBV7-9|TRBJ2-7|NA
CASSFWGVSSYEQYF
TGTGCCAGCAGCTTTTGGGGGGTCAGCTCCTACGAGCAGTACTTC
>NA|TRBV28|TRBJ2-7|NA
CSNQKAAYEQYF
TGTTCCAACCAGAAGGCGGCCTACGAGCAGTACTTC
>NA|TRBV19|TRBJ2-3|NA
CASSMRDTQYF
TGTGCCAGTAGTATGCGGGATACGCAGTATTTT
>NA|TRBV5-4|TRBJ2-3|once
CAVLTGDRESADTQYF
TGTGCCGTCCTTACAGGGGATCGGGAGAGCGCAGATACGCAGTATTTT
>NA|TRBV25-1|TRBJ2-3|NA
CASAKDFPPDTQYF
TGTGCCAGCGCTAAGGACTTTCCCCCTGATACGCAGTATTTT
>TRBD1|TRBV28|TRBJ1-5|once
CASSSAGTGGYQPQHF
TGTGCCAGCAGTAGCGCCGGGACAGGGGGTTATCAGCCCCAGCATTTT
>NA|TRBV6-6|TRBJ2-7|NA
CASSLLGYEQYF
TGTGCCAGCAGTTTACTAGGGTACGAGCAGTACTTC
>NA|TRBV5-4|TRBJ1-2|NA
CASSLEGLRGYGYTF
TGTGCCAGCAGCTTGGAGGGTTTAAGGGGCTATGGCTACACCTTC
>NA|TRBV27|TRBJ2-2|once
CASTLDSNTGELFF
TGTGCCAGCACCCTGGACAGTAACACCGGGGAGCTGTTTTTT
>NA|TRBV6-1|TRBJ2-6|NA
CASSETQGLPTF
TGTGCCAGCAGTGAAACGCAGGGCCTACCAACTTTC
>TRBD2|TRBV19|TRBJ2-7|NA
CASSPEASGGHSEQYF
TGTGCCAGTAGTCCCGAGGCTAGCGGGGGCCATAGCGAGCAGTACTTC
>TRBD2|TRBV4-3|TRBJ2-1|NA
CASSPGTSGGNEQFF
TGCGCCAGCAGCCCGGGGACTAGCGGGGGTAATGAGCAGTTCTTC
>NA|TRBV5-1|TRBJ2-3|NA
CASSPGARSTDTQYF
TGCGCCAGCAGCCCAGGGGCCCGGAGCACAGATACGCAGTATTTT
>TRBD1|TRBV9|TRBJ1-6|NA
CASTDRANSPLHF
TGTGCCAGCACGGACAGGGCAAATTCACCCCTCCACTTT
>NA|TRBV5-6|TRBJ1-1|NA
CASSLGQGEAFF
TGTGCCAGCAGCTTGGGGCAGGGTGAAGCTTTCTTT
>TRBD1|TRBV6-5|TRBJ2-7|NA
CASKGANIYEQYF
TGTGCCAGCAAGGGGGCGAACATCTACGAGCAGTACTTC
>NA|TRBV13|TRBJ1-1|few
CASSLARGIMNTEAFF
TGTGCCAGCAGCTTAGCCCGGGGAATCATGAACACTGAAGCTTTCTTT
>NA|TRBV28|TRBJ2-7|NA
CASSPTGIYYEQYF
TGTGCCAGCAGTCCCACCGGGATATACTACGAGCAGTACTTC
>NA|TRBV4-2|TRBJ2-3|NA
CASSQGEEGGTTDTQYF
TGTGCCAGCAGCCAAGGGGAAGAGGGGGGGACCACAGATACGCAGTATTTT
>TRBD1|TRBV5-1|TRBJ1-1|many
CASSSSQGGTEAFF
TGCGCCAGCAGCTCCTCACAGGGGGGCACTGAAGCTTTCTTT
>NA|TRBV7-2|TRBJ2-3|NA
CASSLNSRDTQYF
TGTGCCAGCAGCTTAAATAGCCGAGATACGCAGTATTTT
>TRBD2|TRBV7-6|TRBJ2-7|NA
CASSLEQLAGVYEQYF
TGTGCCAGCAGCTTGGAGCAACTAGCGGGAGTCTACGAGCAGTACTTC
>TRBD2|TRBV7-3|TRBJ2-5|NA
CASSQGSSGVWETQYF
TGTGCCAGCAGCCAGGGGTCTAGCGGGGTGTGGGAGACCCAGTACTTC
>TRBD2|TRBV28|TRBJ2-1|NA
CASIPGGLAGREQFF
TGTGCCAGCATCCCTGGGGGACTAGCGGGACGTGAGCAGTTCTTC
>TRBD2|TRBV9|TRBJ2-3|NA
CASSVVTGGRADTQYF
TGTGCCAGCAGCGTAGTAACGGGGGGGCGCGCAGATACGCAGTATTTT
>TRBD2|TRBV5-1|TRBJ2-3|NA
CASSFRWEGRGDTQYF
TGCGCCAGCAGCTTCCGCTGGGAGGGCCGAGGAGATACGCAGTATTTT
>NA|TRBV21-1|TRBJ2-3|NA
CASSKAVLAGADTQYF
TGTGCCAGCAGCAAAGCGGTACTAGCGGGAGCAGATACGCAGTATTTT
>TRBD1|TRBV19|TRBJ2-7|NA
CASGSQGAYEQYF
TGTGCCAGTGGTTCGCAGGGGGCCTACGAGCAGTACTTC
>NA|TRBV5-4|TRBJ2-5|NA
CASSLIGGLQETQYF
TGTGCCAGCAGCTTGATCGGAGGCCTCCAAGAGACCCAGTACTTC
>NA|TRBV2|TRBJ2-5|NA
CASSPQTAGFRTQYF
TGTGCCAGCAGCCCACAGACGGCAGGGTTTAGGACCCAGTACTTC
>NA|TRBV4-1|TRBJ2-3|NA
CASSQPRDTQYF
TGCGCCAGCAGCCAGCCGAGAGATACGCAGTATTTT
>NA|TRBV6-5|TRBJ1-3|NA
CAKRYRANSGNTIYF
TGTGCCAAAAGATACAGGGCCAACTCTGGAAACACCATATATTTT
>NA|TRBV19|TRBJ2-3|NA
CASSIGARGDTQYF
TGTGCCAGTAGTATAGGGGCGCGTGGCGATACGCAGTATTTT
>TRBD1|TRBV7-2|TRBJ2-1|NA
CASSRRGGQDNEQFF
TGTGCCAGCAGCCGAAGAGGGGGACAGGACAATGAGCAGTTCTTC
>NA|TRBV11-2|TRBJ1-1|NA
CASSSTEGTEAFF
TGTGCCAGCAGCTCCACGGAGGGCACTGAAGCTTTCTTT
>TRBD1|TRBV7-3|TRBJ1-6|few
CASSITGGDSPLHF
TGTGCCAGCAGCATTACAGGGGGCGATTCACCCCTCCACTTT
>NA|TRBV5-4|TRBJ2-2|NA
CASSPGLGELFF
TGTGCCAGCAGCCCCGGGTTAGGGGAGCTGTTTTTT
>TRBD1|TRBV7-3|TRBJ2-7|NA
CASSFSGQGASYEQYF
TGTGCCAGCAGCTTTTCGGGACAGGGGGCTTCCTACGAGCAGTACTTC
>NA|TRBV2|TRBJ1-2|NA
CASSLRIGSNYGYTF
TGTGCCAGCAGTTTAAGGATAGGGAGTAACTATGGCTACACCTTC
>NA|TRBV5-5|TRBJ1-6|once
CASTTGAASSPLHF
TGTGCCAGCACCACTGGGGCAGCTAGTTCACCCCTCCACTTT
>NA|TRBV19|TRBJ1-5|NA
CASSIEFNQPQHF
TGTGCCAGTAGTATTGAGTTCAATCAGCCCCAGCATTTT
>TRBD2|TRBV4-1|TRBJ2-1|NA
CASSQGGGGGSYNEQFF
TGCGCCAGCAGCCAAGGCGGGGGCGGGGGGTCTTACAATGAGCAGTTCTTC
>NA|TRBV6-6|TRBJ2-7|NA
CASSPPRGEQYF
TGTGCCAGCAGCCCCCCCCGGGGCGAGCAGTACTTC
>NA|TRBV7-2|TRBJ2-5|few
CASSSRGVPQETQYF
TGTGCCAGCAGCTCCAGGGGCGTTCCCCAAGAGACCCAGTACTTC
>NA|TRBV4-3|TRBJ2-1|NA
CASSQDWVEQNYNEQFF
TGCGCCAGCAGCCAAGATTGGGTGGAGCAGAATTACAATGAGCAGTTCTTC
>TRBD1|TRBV4-2|TRBJ1-2|NA
CASSARDRGRFDYGYTF
TGTGCCAGCAGCGCCCGGGACAGGGGGCGCTTTGACTATGGCTACACCTTC
>NA|TRBV28|TRBJ1-2|NA
CASSPGTPLNYGYTF
TGTGCCAGCAGTCCTGGGACACCCTTGAACTATGGCTACACCTTC
>TRBD1|TRBV30|TRBJ1-2|NA
CAWSTGGYGYTF
TGTGCCTGGAGTACAGGGGGGTATGGCTACACCTTC
>TRBD1|TRBV5-1|TRBJ2-1|few
CASSSTGGSNEQFF
TGCGCCAGCAGCTCGACAGGGGGTAGCAATGAGCAGTTCTTC
>TRBD2|TRBV5-4|TRBJ2-3|NA
CASSLGGGDTDTQYF
TGTGCCAGCAGCTTGGGCGGGGGGGACACAGATACGCAGTATTTT
>NA|TRBV11-2|TRBJ2-3|NA
CASAQGFPSTDTQYF
TGTGCCAGCGCCCAGGGATTCCCTAGCACAGATACGCAGTATTTT
>TRBD2|TRBV5-1|TRBJ2-3|NA
CASSQTGTSGSPPDTQYF
TGCGCCAGCAGCCAAACCGGGACTAGCGGGAGCCCCCCAGATACGCAGTATTTT
>NA|TRBV2|TRBJ1-6|NA
CASTGGQNTSPLHF
TGTGCCAGCACAGGAGGACAGAACACGTCACCCCTCCACTTT